This is a list of T cell receptor beta chains from one sample in a study of PD-1 blockade in mismatch repair-deficient tumors. TCRdb's table, derived via immunoSEQ multiplex PCR, lists solely in-frame clones and lacks some. The sample holds 15,000 to 20,000 clones; about 80% are singletons and the top ten take more than 1.5%. The source was PBMCs, collected roughly 24 weeks after starting pembrolizumab. The origin of the receptors is an adult with mismatch repair-deficient cancer. CDR3s include the opening cysteine and the closing phenylalanine or tryptophan. The D gene is left open where the match is weak. Size values are once, few and many counts, or a class for expanded clones, and some rows have none.

V,size,D,J,CDR3,DNA
TRBV2,-,-,TRBJ2-2,CASSESEWTGELFF,TGTGCCAGCAGTGAAAGTGAGTGGACCGGGGAGCTGTTTTTT
TRBV5-1,-,-,TRBJ2-7,CASSLVSRASYEQYF,TGCGCCAGCAGCTTGGTTTCCAGGGCCTCCTACGAGCAGTACTTC
TRBV7-2,-,-,TRBJ1-6,CASSLAEDLEPPSYNSPLHF,TGTGCCAGCAGCTTAGCGGAGGACTTAGAACCGCCTTCCTATAATTCACCCCTCCACTTT
TRBV5-1,-,-,TRBJ2-7,CASSLSQPGQYEQYF,TGCGCCAGCAGCTTGTCGCAGCCGGGTCAGTACGAGCAGTACTTC
TRBV28,-,-,TRBJ1-1,CASIQGWTEAFF,TGTGCCAGCATTCAGGGGTGGACTGAAGCTTTCTTT
TRBV7-9,-,-,TRBJ2-2,CASRLKARANTGELFF,TGTGCCAGCAGGCTTAAGGCCAGGGCGAACACCGGGGAGCTGTTTTTT
TRBV28,-,TRBD1,TRBJ1-2,CASVAQGGGYTF,TGTGCCAGCGTGGCTCAGGGGGGTGGCTACACCTTC
TRBV7-3,once,-,TRBJ2-1,CASSLRVRNEQFF,TGTGCCAGCAGCTTGCGTGTGCGGAATGAGCAGTTCTTC
TRBV7-9,-,-,TRBJ2-7,CASSSDEDEQYF,TGTGCCAGCAGCTCCGATGAGGACGAGCAGTACTTC
TRBV5-1,-,-,TRBJ2-2,CASSLAAGELFF,TGCGCCAGCAGCTTGGCCGCCGGGGAGCTGTTTTTT
TRBV6-6,few,TRBD2,TRBJ2-1,CASRGTREVNEQFF,TGTGCCAGCAGGGGGACTCGGGAGGTCAATGAGCAGTTCTTC
TRBV7-3,-,-,TRBJ2-5,CASSLAGSSETQYF,TGTGCCAGCAGCTTAGCGGGAAGTTCAGAGACCCAGTACTTC
TRBV28,once,-,TRBJ1-1,CASRPQLTEAFF,TGTGCCAGCAGACCACAGTTAACTGAAGCTTTCTTT
TRBV2,few,-,TRBJ2-7,CASGGAFISYEQYF,TGTGCCAGCGGGGGGGCATTCATCTCCTACGAGCAGTACTTC
TRBV5-3,-,-,TRBJ2-7,CASSRPPRAYEQYF,TGTGCCAGCAGCCGCCCTCCCAGGGCATACGAGCAGTACTTC
TRBV6-5,-,-,TRBJ2-7,CASSSPVPGYEQYF,TGTGCCAGCAGTTCTCCGGTCCCGGGCTACGAGCAGTACTTC
TRBV19,few,-,TRBJ2-7,CASSTPGLPYEQYF,TGTGCCAGTAGTACCCCGGGACTCCCCTACGAGCAGTACTTC
TRBV11-1,-,TRBD2,TRBJ2-2,CASSSFPGLAGAGELFF,TGTGCCAGCAGCTCATTTCCGGGACTAGCGGGAGCCGGGGAGCTGTTTTTT
TRBV18,-,-,TRBJ2-5,CASSPGHGTQYF,TGTGCCAGCTCACCAGGGCACGGGACCCAGTACTTC
TRBV5-1,-,TRBD1,TRBJ1-3,CASSAGTGLFSGNTIYF,TGCGCCAGCAGCGCCGGGACAGGTCTCTTCTCTGGAAACACCATATATTTT
TRBV6-4,-,TRBD1,TRBJ1-6,CASSSGQGNSPLHF,TGTGCCAGCAGCTCCGGACAGGGGAATTCACCCCTCCACTTT
TRBV27,-,-,TRBJ2-2,CASSLWAKGGAGELFF,TGTGCCAGCAGTCTGTGGGCCAAAGGAGGGGCCGGGGAGCTGTTTTTT
TRBV11-3,once,-,TRBJ1-2,CASSSARYGYTF,TGTGCCAGCAGCTCCGCGCGATATGGCTACACCTTC
TRBV19,-,-,TRBJ1-2,CASSIVNGHNYGYTF,TGTGCCAGTAGTATAGTGAACGGACACAACTATGGCTACACCTTC
TRBV5-6,once,TRBD1,TRBJ1-2,CASSLPGTASNGYTF,TGTGCCAGCAGCCTACCCGGGACAGCAAGTAATGGCTACACCTTC
TRBV2,-,TRBD2,TRBJ2-7,CASWGLAGDYEQYF,TGTGCCTCCTGGGGGCTAGCGGGGGACTACGAGCAGTACTTC
TRBV6-5,-,-,TRBJ2-1,CASSRRLDLKDEQFF,TGTGCCAGCAGTCGAAGACTAGACCTTAAAGATGAGCAGTTCTTC
TRBV6-1,-,-,TRBJ2-1,CASRETGPYSYNEQFF,TGTGCCAGCAGGGAAACAGGGCCCTACTCCTACAATGAGCAGTTCTTC